One sample yielded the 25 T cell receptor beta chains listed below, sequenced in a study of PD-L1 blockade in urothelial cancer. This sample's time point: peripheral blood 6 weeks after treatment start. TCRdb's copy holds only in-frame clones and misses some; the assay was immunoSEQ multiplex PCR. The profile covers around 110,000 clones, with around 89% appearing a single time and approximately 1.7% taken by the ten largest. Sequences were derived from PBMCs, sampled around atezolizumab (anti-PD-L1) treatment. The origin of the receptors is a man aged 60 to 75 with urothelial cancer.

The V gene is TRBV7-2, the J gene TRBJ1-1; no clear D. This CDR3 has 16 residues. Looked up from germline, CDR1 is SGHTA and CDR2 is FQGNSA. V was cut by 5 bases and J by 6 bases, with 22 bases left in between. CDR3 bases: TGTGCCAGCAGCCCGGCCCATCCGGGTAGGAGGGCTGAAGCTTTCTTT. This codes for CASSPAHPGRRAEAFF.

The V gene is TRBV6-5, the J gene TRBJ1-4, with 8 bases identical to TRBD1. The length of the CDR3 is 14 residues. The trim removed 6 bases at V and 8 bases at J, leaving 8 bases unmatched. The germline V gene has CDR1 MNHEY and CDR2 SVGAGI. The chain's CDR3 is CASSPQGAWEKLFF. The CDR3, as DNA: TGTGCCAGCAGCCCTCAGGGGGCCTGGGAAAAACTGTTTTTT.

This rearrangement joins TRBV27 to TRBJ2-1; D unresolved. Trimming shortened V by 3 bases and J by 0 bases, and 3 bases separated the two germline ends. Germline V gene sequence: CDR1 MNHEY, CDR2 SMNVEV (reference sequence). The CDR3 consists of 13 residues. The CDR3 loop reads CASSFSSYNEQFF. CDR3 sequence (DNA): TGTGCCAGCAGTTTCTCCTCCTACAATGAGCAGTTCTTC.

V and J are TRBV5-1 and TRBJ1-1; D is unclear. This CDR3 region has 13 residues. Trimming cost V 4 bases and J 4 bases, with 11 bases left between them. Per germline, CDR1 SGHRS and CDR2 YFSETQ. In DNA, the CDR3 is TGCGCCAGCAGCGAGATGGGGAGCACTGAAGCTTTCTTT. It encodes CASSEMGSTEAFF.

The chain uses TRBV9 and TRBJ1-2; D is undetermined. The CDR3 totals 15 residues. The V and J ends lost 1 base and 8 bases respectively, with 18 bases between them. Germline V gene data show CDR1 as SGDLS and CDR2 as YYNGEE. This chain's CDR3 is CASSVYRAEVEGYTF. In nucleotides, the CDR3 is TGTGCCAGCAGCGTATACCGGGCGGAGGTGGAGGGCTACACCTTC.

V usage is TRBV28 and J usage is TRBJ1-2; 10 bases line up with TRBD1. Germline V gives CDR1 MDHEN, CDR2 SYDVKM. CDR3 length equals 14 residues. J lost 7 bases, V lost 1 base, and 3 bases had no gene match. The CDR3 DNA follows: TGTGCCAGCAGTTTATCGACAGGGGGCTTTGGCTACACCTTC. Its protein product is CASSLSTGGFGYTF.

The chain couples TRBV6-6 to TRBJ1-1; 7 nucleotides match TRBD1. V shed 0 bases and J 4 bases; nucleotides not matched to a gene: 5. This CDR3 has 15 amino acids. Germline V lookup: CDR1 MNHNY, CDR2 SVGAGI (reference sequence). This chain's CDR3 is CASSYSGRGVTEAFF. The CDR3 region has the DNA TGTGCCAGCAGTTACTCGGGCAGGGGGGTCACTGAAGCTTTCTTT.

The chain couples TRBV19 to TRBJ1-1; maybe TRBD1 (5 bases). The CDR3 sequence is 14 residues long. V was shortened by 5 bases and J by 0 bases, with 10 bases between the two germline ends. The germline V gene has CDR1 LNHDA and CDR2 SQIVND (reference sequence). For the CDR3, the DNA is TGTGCCAGTAGTCAGACAGAGTTGAACACTGAAGCTTTCTTT. This sequence encodes CASSQTELNTEAFF. Complete variable domain (other parts from reference TRBV19 and TRBJ1-1): DGGITQSPKYLFRKEGQNVTLSCEQNLNHDAMYWYRQDPGQGLRLIYYSQIVNDFQKGDIAEGYSVSREKKESFPLTVTSAQKNPTAFYLCASSQTELNTEAFFGQGTRLTVV.

CDR3 sequence reads: CASSVAEGGIREQYF. CDR3 nucleotides: TGTGCCAGCAGCGTAGCGGAAGGGGGCATCCGGGAGCAGTACTTC. The rearrangement joins TRBV9 to TRBJ2-7; 7 nucleotides line up with TRBD1. From germline, CDR1 is SGDLS and CDR2 YYNGEE. The junction had 10 bases not matched to a gene; V was cut back by 0 bases and J by 7 bases. The CDR3 is made up of 15 amino acids.

The chain joins TRBV11-3 to TRBJ2-5; 7 nucleotides align to TRBD2. Germline V gene lookup returns CDR1 SGHNT and CDR2 YENEEA. The V and J ends lost 1 base and 3 bases, in that order; junction bases with no gene match: 8. The CDR3 loop spans 16 amino acids. This chain's CDR3 is CASSLGLAGEEETQYF. CDR3 bases: TGTGCCAGCAGCTTAGGGTTGGCGGGAGAAGAAGAGACCCAGTACTTC.

The V call is TRBV7-3, the J call TRBJ2-2, with 9 bases lining up with TRBD1. Germline lookup yields CDR1 SGHTA and CDR2 FQGTGA. V gave up 1 base and J gave up 4 bases; unmatched junction bases: 7. This CDR3 has 17 amino acids. The CDR3 sequence is CASSLIPGTGPTGELFF. CDR3 bases: TGTGCCAGCAGCTTAATACCGGGGACAGGGCCCACCGGGGAGCTGTTTTTT.

The chain employs TRBV18 and TRBJ1-2; TRBD1 matches at 7 bases. The V segment lost 3 bases and the J segment 8 bases; nucleotides outside the gene matches: 12. From germline, CDR1 is KGHSH and CDR2 LQKENI. The CDR3 runs to 15 residues. The CDR3 DNA sequence: TGTGCCAGCTCACCCCCAGTGGCGGACAGGACAGGCTACACCTTC. Translation: CASSPPVADRTGYTF.

In its sample, this clone was seen once. The CDR3 loop reads CASSTGLAKHNEQFF. The CDR3 nucleotides read TGTGCCAGCAGTACTGGACTAGCGAAACACAATGAGCAGTTCTTC. The gene calls are TRBV6-5 and TRBJ2-1; 9 nucleotides align to TRBD2. This CDR3 is 15 amino acids long. From germline, CDR1 is MNHEY and CDR2 SVGAGI. The V gene end was trimmed by 5 bases and the J gene end by 5 bases; junction bases not matched to a gene: 7.

This chain joins TRBV19 and TRBJ1-2; 8 nucleotides align to TRBD1. The CDR3 runs to 14 residues. V shed 7 bases and J 5 bases; nucleotides not matched to a gene: 9. Per germline, CDR1 LNHDA and CDR2 SQIVND (reference sequence). CDR3 region: CASMGQAQEYGYTF. The CDR3 DNA sequence: TGTGCCAGTATGGGACAGGCCCAAGAGTATGGCTACACCTTC. The full variable domain, in which reference TRBV19 and TRBJ1-2 provide the parts outside the CDR3, is DGGITQSPKYLFRKEGQNVTLSCEQNLNHDAMYWYRQDPGQGLRLIYYSQIVNDFQKGDIAEGYSVSREKKESFPLTVTSAQKNPTAFYLCASMGQAQEYGYTFGSGTRLTVV.

The chain employs TRBV19 and TRBJ2-5; D uncertain. V was cut by 1 base and J by 2 bases, with 5 bases left in between. The CDR3 is 13 amino acids. The germline V gene encodes CDR1 LNHDA and CDR2 SQIVND (reference sequence). CDR3 amino acids: CASSIVHQETQYF. CDR3 DNA: TGTGCCAGTAGTATAGTTCATCAAGAGACCCAGTACTTC.

J is TRBJ1-1 and V is TRBV9, with TRBD1 matching 11 bases. The V gene's germline CDR1 is SGDLS and CDR2 YYNGEE. V trimming: 4 bases; J trimming: 4 bases; junction bases outside the gene matches: 3. The CDR3 runs 14 residues. The CDR3, as DNA: TGTGCCAGCAGCCCGGGACAGGGGGGCACTGAAGCTTTCTTT. It codes for CASSPGQGGTEAFF.

CDR3 protein: CASRISGYNEQFF. Here the CDR3 DNA reads TGCGCCAGCAGGATCAGCGGCTACAATGAGCAGTTCTTC. This rearrangement joins TRBV5-1 to TRBJ2-1; D possibly corresponds to TRBD2 (5 bases). Germline CDR1 is SGHRS and CDR2 is YFSETQ. The CDR3 totals 13 residues. Trimming removed 5 bases from V and 3 bases from J, with 9 bases in between.

The chain has TRBV18 and TRBJ2-1, with D possibly matching TRBD1 (8 bases). The V end lost 7 bases, the J end lost 3 bases, and 16 bases lay between the germline ends. The CDR3 runs 15 residues. In germline, CDR1 is KGHSH, CDR2 LQKENI. In DNA, the CDR3 is TGTGCCAGCTGCCCCAGCGGGACAGGCTACAATGAGCAGTTCTTC. Its translation is CASCPSGTGYNEQFF. Using reference TRBV18 and TRBJ2-1 for the parts outside the CDR3, the full variable domain is NAGVMQNPRHLVRRRGQEARLRCSPMKGHSHVYWYRQLPEEGLKFMVYLQKENIIDESGMPKERFSAEFPKEGPSILRIQQVVRGDSAAYFCASCPSGTGYNEQFFGPGTRLTVL.

The J gene is TRBJ1-5, the V gene TRBV7-3; D might be TRBD1 (6 bases). V lost 1 base to trimming and J lost 2 bases, with 21 bases between them. The CDR3 consists of 19 residues. Germline CDR1 reads SGHTA; CDR2 reads FQGTGA. This chain's CDR3 is CASSLMTGLNGYRNQPQHF. The CDR3 nucleotides read TGTGCCAGCAGCTTAATGACAGGCCTGAATGGATATCGCAATCAGCCCCAGCATTTT.

J is TRBJ2-7 and V is TRBV29-1, with a possible D match to TRBD2 (6 bases). Trimming left V 6 bases short and J 7 bases short, with 19 bases between. Germline V gene lookup returns CDR1 SQVTM and CDR2 ANQGSEA. The CDR3 covers 13 residues. CDR3 protein: CSVSSGSIREQYF. The CDR3 DNA follows: TGCAGCGTAAGTAGCGGCTCAATTAGGGAGCAGTACTTC.

This sequence joins TRBV10-3 and TRBJ2-7; D perhaps matches TRBD1 (5 bases). Germline V CDR1 and CDR2: ENHRY, SYGVKD. Trimming removed 5 bases at V and 5 bases at J, with 10 bases between. This CDR3 spans 12 amino acids. CDR3 sequence reads: CAISQGLDEQYF. For the CDR3, the DNA is TGTGCCATCAGTCAGGGTCTCGACGAGCAGTACTTC.

This clone was counted a single time. The chain recombines TRBV6-1 with TRBJ2-3, with D perhaps matching TRBD1 (5 bases). The germline gives CDR1 MNHNS, CDR2 SASEGT. Trimming removed 5 bases from V and 2 bases from J, with 11 bases in between. This CDR3 region has 14 residues. In nucleotides, the CDR3 is TGTGCCAGCAGTATTCAGGGCCTCACAGATACGCAGTATTTT. This translates into CASSIQGLTDTQYF.

The chain uses TRBV5-4 and TRBJ2-1; 8 bases fit TRBD2. This CDR3 has 15 residues. J lost 5 bases, V lost 0 bases, and 4 bases had no gene match. The germline gives CDR1 SGHNT, CDR2 YYREEE (reference sequence). Here the CDR3 DNA reads TGTGCCAGCAGCTTGGGCGGGGGGTTTAACAATGAGCAGTTCTTC. It specifies CASSLGGGFNNEQFF. The whole variable domain, remainder taken from reference TRBV5-4 and TRBJ2-1, is ETGVTQSPTHLIKTRGQQVTLRCSSQSGHNTVSWYQQALGQGPQFIFQYYREEENGRGNFPPRFSGLQFPNYSSELNVNALELDDSALYLCASSLGGGFNNEQFFGPGTRLTVL.

This clone has just one count. Other nucleotide sequences from this sample produce the same CDR3. This chain links TRBV5-1 with TRBJ2-2, with D possibly matching TRBD1 (5 bases). Trimming shortened V by 8 bases and J by 1 base, and 12 bases separated the two germline ends. The CDR3 length is 14 residues. Germline CDR1 reads SGHRS; CDR2 reads YFSETQ. CDR3 loop: CASLGQGNTGELFF. CDR3 coding DNA: TGCGCCAGTTTGGGGCAGGGGAACACCGGGGAGCTGTTTTTT.

This chain joins TRBV7-9 and TRBJ1-2, with TRBD1 matching 10 bases. CDR1 and CDR2 from the germline V gene are SEHNR and FQNEAQ (reference sequence). The CDR3 sequence is 15 residues long. V trimming: 5 bases; J trimming: 6 bases; junction bases outside the gene matches: 9. CDR3 nucleotide sequence: TGTGCCAGCAGCCCTGGGACAGGGGTTCGAGATGGCTACACCTTC. It yields the protein CASSPGTGVRDGYTF.